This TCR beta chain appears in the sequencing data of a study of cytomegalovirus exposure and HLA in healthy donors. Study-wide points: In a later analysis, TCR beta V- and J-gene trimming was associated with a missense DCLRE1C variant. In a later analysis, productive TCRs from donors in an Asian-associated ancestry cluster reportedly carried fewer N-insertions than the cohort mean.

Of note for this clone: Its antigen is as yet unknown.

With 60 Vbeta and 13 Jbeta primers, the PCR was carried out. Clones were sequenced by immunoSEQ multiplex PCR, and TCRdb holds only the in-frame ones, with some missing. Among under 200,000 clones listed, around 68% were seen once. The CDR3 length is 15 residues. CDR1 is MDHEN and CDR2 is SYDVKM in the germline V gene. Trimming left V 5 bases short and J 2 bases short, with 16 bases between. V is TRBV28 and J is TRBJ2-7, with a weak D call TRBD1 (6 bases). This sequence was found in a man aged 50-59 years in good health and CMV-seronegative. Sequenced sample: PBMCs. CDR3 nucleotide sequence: TGTGCCAGCAGTCCGTATGACAGGTCTCCCTACGAGCAGTACTTC. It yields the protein CASSPYDRSPYEQYF.